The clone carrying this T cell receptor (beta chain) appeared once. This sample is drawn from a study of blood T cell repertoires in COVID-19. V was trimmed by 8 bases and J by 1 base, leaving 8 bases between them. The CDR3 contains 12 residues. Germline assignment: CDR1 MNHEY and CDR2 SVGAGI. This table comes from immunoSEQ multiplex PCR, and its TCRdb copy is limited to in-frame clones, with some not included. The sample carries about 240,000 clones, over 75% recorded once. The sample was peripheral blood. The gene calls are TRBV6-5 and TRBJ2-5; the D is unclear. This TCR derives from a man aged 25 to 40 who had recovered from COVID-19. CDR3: CASDWPQETQYF. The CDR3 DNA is TGTGCCAGCGATTGGCCCCAAGAGACCCAGTACTTC.